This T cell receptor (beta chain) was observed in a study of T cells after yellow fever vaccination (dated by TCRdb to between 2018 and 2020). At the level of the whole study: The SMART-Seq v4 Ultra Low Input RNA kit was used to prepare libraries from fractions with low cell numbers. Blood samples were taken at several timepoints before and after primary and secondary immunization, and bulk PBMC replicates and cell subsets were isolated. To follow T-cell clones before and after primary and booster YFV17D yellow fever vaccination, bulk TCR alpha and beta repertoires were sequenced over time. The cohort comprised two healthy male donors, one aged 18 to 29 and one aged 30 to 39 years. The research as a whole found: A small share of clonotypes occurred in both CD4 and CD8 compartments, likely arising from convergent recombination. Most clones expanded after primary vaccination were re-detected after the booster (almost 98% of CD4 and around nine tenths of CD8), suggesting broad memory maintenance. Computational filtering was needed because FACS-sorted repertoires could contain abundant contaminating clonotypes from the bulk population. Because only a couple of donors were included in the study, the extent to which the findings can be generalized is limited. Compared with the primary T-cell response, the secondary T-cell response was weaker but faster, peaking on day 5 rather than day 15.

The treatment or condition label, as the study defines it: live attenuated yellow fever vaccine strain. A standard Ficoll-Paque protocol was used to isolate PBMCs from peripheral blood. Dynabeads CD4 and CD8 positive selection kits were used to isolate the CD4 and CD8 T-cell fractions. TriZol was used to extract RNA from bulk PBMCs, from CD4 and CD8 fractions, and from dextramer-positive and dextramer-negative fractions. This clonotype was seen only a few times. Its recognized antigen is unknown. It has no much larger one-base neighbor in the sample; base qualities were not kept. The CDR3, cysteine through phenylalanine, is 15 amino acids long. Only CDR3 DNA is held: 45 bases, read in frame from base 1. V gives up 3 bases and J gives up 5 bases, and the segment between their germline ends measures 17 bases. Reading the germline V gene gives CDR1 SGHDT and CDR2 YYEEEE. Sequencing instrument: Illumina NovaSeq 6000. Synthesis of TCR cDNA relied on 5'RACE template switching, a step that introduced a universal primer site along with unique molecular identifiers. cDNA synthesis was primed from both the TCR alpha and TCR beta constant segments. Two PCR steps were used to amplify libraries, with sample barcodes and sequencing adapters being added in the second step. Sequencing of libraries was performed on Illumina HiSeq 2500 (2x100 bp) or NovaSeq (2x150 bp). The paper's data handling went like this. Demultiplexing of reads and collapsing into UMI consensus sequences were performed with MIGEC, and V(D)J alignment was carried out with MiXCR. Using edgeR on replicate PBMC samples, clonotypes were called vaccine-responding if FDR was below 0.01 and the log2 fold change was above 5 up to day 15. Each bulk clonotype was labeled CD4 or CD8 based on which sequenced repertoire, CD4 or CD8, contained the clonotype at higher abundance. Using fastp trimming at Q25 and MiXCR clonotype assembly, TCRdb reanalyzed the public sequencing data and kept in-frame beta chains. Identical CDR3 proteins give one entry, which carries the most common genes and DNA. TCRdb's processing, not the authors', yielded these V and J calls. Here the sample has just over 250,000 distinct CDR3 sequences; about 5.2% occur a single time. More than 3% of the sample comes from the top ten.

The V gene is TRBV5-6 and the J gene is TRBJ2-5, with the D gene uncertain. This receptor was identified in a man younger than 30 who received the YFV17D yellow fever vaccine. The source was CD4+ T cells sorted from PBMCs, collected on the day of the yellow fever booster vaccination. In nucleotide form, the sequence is TGTGCCAGCAGCTACCCTTTTGGGCAAGGCGAGACCCAGTACTTC. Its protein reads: CASSYPFGQGETQYF.